Listed below are T cell receptor beta chains from one sample, sequenced in a study of blood T cell repertoires in COVID-19. Repertoires were generated with immunoSEQ multiplex PCR, while TCRdb's copy carries only in-frame clones and drops some. The sample has roughly 110,000 clones; 84% are singletons. The sequencing sample was made of peripheral blood. All receptors derive from a woman aged 35 to 49 with acute or convalescent COVID-19. Each CDR3 is given with its conserved first and last residue. Fields, in order: clone size, J gene, V gene, D gene, CDR3 protein, CDR3 DNA. The D gene is left open where the match is weak. Size tells how often a clone was seen (once, few, many) or the class of an expanded clone, and some rows leave it out.

clone_size: .
j_call: TRBJ1-2
v_call: TRBV19
d_call: .
cdr3_aa: CASHAQFYGYTF
cdr3_nt: TGTGCCAGTCACGCTCAGTTCTATGGCTACACCTTC

clone_size: .
j_call: TRBJ1-2
v_call: TRBV27
d_call: .
cdr3_aa: CASSLSLMLTAIYGYTF
cdr3_nt: TGTGCCAGCAGTTTATCCCTTATGCTGACAGCTATCTATGGCTACACCTTC

clone_size: .
j_call: TRBJ2-7
v_call: TRBV10-3
d_call: .
cdr3_aa: CAISEGGGNEQYF
cdr3_nt: TGTGCCATCAGTGAGGGCGGGGGCAACGAGCAGTACTTC

clone_size: .
j_call: TRBJ2-3
v_call: TRBV5-1
d_call: .
cdr3_aa: CASRNGGTGVGDTQYF
cdr3_nt: TGCGCCAGCAGGAACGGGGGGACAGGCGTGGGAGATACGCAGTATTTT

clone_size: .
j_call: TRBJ2-7
v_call: TRBV7-6
d_call: TRBD2
cdr3_aa: CASSLETGGYEQYF
cdr3_nt: TGTGCCAGCAGCTTAGAAACCGGGGGGTACGAGCAGTACTTC

clone_size: .
j_call: TRBJ2-1
v_call: TRBV24-1
d_call: TRBD1
cdr3_aa: CATSDAGQGNEQFF
cdr3_nt: TGTGCCACCAGTGATGCCGGACAGGGCAATGAGCAGTTCTTC

clone_size: .
j_call: TRBJ2-1
v_call: TRBV18
d_call: TRBD2
cdr3_aa: CASSPERGVTYNEQFF
cdr3_nt: TGTGCCAGCTCACCGGAGCGGGGGGTCACCTACAATGAGCAGTTCTTC

clone_size: .
j_call: TRBJ1-1
v_call: TRBV12-3/TRBV12-4
d_call: .
cdr3_aa: CASSFEQGTEAFF
cdr3_nt: TGTGCCAGCAGTTTTGAACAGGGCACTGAAGCTTTCTTT

clone_size: once
j_call: TRBJ1-5
v_call: TRBV2
d_call: .
cdr3_aa: CASSESVEPQHF
cdr3_nt: TGTGCCAGCAGTGAATCGGTAGAGCCCCAGCATTTT

clone_size: .
j_call: TRBJ2-1
v_call: TRBV5-1
d_call: .
cdr3_aa: CASSWGDYNEQFF
cdr3_nt: TGCGCCAGCAGCTGGGGGGATTACAATGAGCAGTTCTTC

clone_size: .
j_call: TRBJ1-4
v_call: TRBV7-8
d_call: TRBD1
cdr3_aa: CASSLGGQWTGRANEKLFF
cdr3_nt: TGTGCCAGCAGCTTAGGGGGCCAATGGACAGGGAGAGCTAATGAAAAACTGTTTTTT

clone_size: .
j_call: TRBJ1-3
v_call: TRBV4-1
d_call: .
cdr3_aa: CASSQEDPRAGRNTIYF
cdr3_nt: TGCGCCAGCAGCCAAGAAGATCCTCGGGCAGGGCGAAACACCATATATTTT

clone_size: .
j_call: TRBJ2-5
v_call: TRBV27
d_call: .
cdr3_aa: CASSSGTDFQETQYF
cdr3_nt: TGTGCCAGCAGTTCAGGCACCGATTTCCAAGAGACCCAGTACTTC

clone_size: .
j_call: TRBJ1-2
v_call: TRBV28
d_call: .
cdr3_aa: CAAGVNYGYTF
cdr3_nt: TGTGCCGCCGGGGTCAACTATGGCTACACCTTC

clone_size: .
j_call: TRBJ2-2
v_call: TRBV3-1/TRBV3-2
d_call: .
cdr3_aa: CASKGGAQVTGELFF
cdr3_nt: TGTGCCAGCAAGGGGGGGGCGCAGGTCACCGGGGAGCTGTTTTTT

clone_size: .
j_call: TRBJ1-1
v_call: TRBV25-1
d_call: .
cdr3_aa: CASSGQFNTEAFF
cdr3_nt: TGTGCCAGCAGTGGGCAATTTAACACTGAAGCTTTCTTT

clone_size: .
j_call: TRBJ2-7
v_call: TRBV15
d_call: .
cdr3_aa: CATSSADLEHYEQYF
cdr3_nt: TGTGCCACCAGCAGTGCGGACTTGGAGCACTACGAGCAGTACTTC

clone_size: once
j_call: TRBJ2-3
v_call: TRBV30
d_call: TRBD2
cdr3_aa: CAWSILAGFTDTQYF
cdr3_nt: TGTGCCTGGAGTATATTAGCGGGGTTTACAGATACGCAGTATTTT

clone_size: .
j_call: TRBJ2-3
v_call: TRBV18
d_call: .
cdr3_aa: CASSPLYTVPDTQYF
cdr3_nt: TGTGCCAGCTCACCACTATATACGGTGCCAGATACGCAGTATTTT

clone_size: .
j_call: TRBJ2-4
v_call: TRBV6-1
d_call: TRBD2
cdr3_aa: CASSEFMIQTSGGVNIQYF
cdr3_nt: TGTGCCAGCAGTGAATTTATGATTCAGACTAGCGGGGGGGTAAACATTCAGTACTTC